A selection of T cell receptor beta chains follows, all from one sample in a study of CD8+ T cells in alopecia areata. The table came from immunoSEQ multiplex PCR; TCRdb's copy has only in-frame clones and leaves some out. The sample has approximately 59,000 clones; about 44% are singletons. The sample was CD8+ T cells sorted from blood, taken at week 0. The source of these receptors is a human donor with alopecia areata. CDR3s include the opening cysteine and the closing phenylalanine or tryptophan. D genes are given only for firm matches. Rows give clone size only sometimes, using once, few, many, or a class for an expanded clone.

TRBJ2-7,NA,TRBV29-1,few,TGCAGCGTTGAAGGGGTTAGCTCCTACGAGCAGTACTTC,CSVEGVSSYEQYF
TRBJ2-7,NA,TRBV6-6,once,TGTGCCAGCAGTGCACAGGGCCCCCTCGAGCAGTACTTC,CASSAQGPLEQYF
TRBJ2-3,NA,TRBV19,few,TGTGCCAGTCGGCAGGGCCTCTCAGATACGCAGTATTTT,CASRQGLSDTQYF
TRBJ2-1,NA,TRBV5-1,once,TGCGCCAGCAGCTTGTCGCCCCATGAGCAGTTCTTC,CASSLSPHEQFF
TRBJ1-1,NA,TRBV5-6,NA,TGTGCCAGCAGCTTGGTCTACGTAGACGAAGCTTTCTTT,CASSLVYVDEAFF
TRBJ2-7,NA,TRBV10-2,NA,TGCGCCAGCCGAGTTGGATACGAGCAGTACTTC,CASRVGYEQYF
TRBJ1-1,NA,TRBV30,few,TGTGCCTGGAGTGACAACACTGAAGCTTTCTTT,CAWSDNTEAFF
TRBJ2-2,TRBD2,TRBV9,few,TGTGCCAGCAGCGTACCGGGACTAGCTCCGAACACCGGGGAGCTGTTTTTT,CASSVPGLAPNTGELFF
TRBJ2-2,NA,TRBV29-1,few,TGCAGCGTGGGAGGGGGACAGAGCACCGGGGAGCTGTTTTTT,CSVGGGQSTGELFF
TRBJ1-2,TRBD1,TRBV27,NA,TGTGCCAGCAGTTTAGGCCGGGGACAGGTGGAAGGCTACACCTTC,CASSLGRGQVEGYTF
TRBJ2-1,TRBD2,TRBV15,few,TGTGCCACGGGGACTAGCGGGAGTAATGAGCAGTTCTTC,CATGTSGSNEQFF
TRBJ2-1,NA,TRBV27,NA,TGTGCCAGCAGTTCAGCGGCATCCTCCTACAATGAGCAGTTCTTC,CASSSAASSYNEQFF
TRBJ1-2,TRBD1,TRBV25-1,NA,TGTGCCAGCAGTTGGGACAGCCTTAGGGGTGGCTACACCTTC,CASSWDSLRGGYTF
TRBJ2-7,NA,TRBV5-1,NA,TGCGCCAGCAGCTTGTTCGAGTGGCAGGCCACCTACGAGCAGTACTTC,CASSLFEWQATYEQYF
TRBJ2-3,NA,TRBV11-1,few,TGTGCCAGCAGCTTAAACGGGAGAGGGGCAGATACGCAGTATTTT,CASSLNGRGADTQYF
TRBJ1-2,NA,TRBV29-1,NA,TGCAGCGTTGAAGCCTGGACTATTGGATATGGCTACACCTTC,CSVEAWTIGYGYTF
TRBJ2-3,TRBD2,TRBV6-5,many,TGTGCCAGCAGTTCGGGACTAGCGGGAGTTGATACGCAGTATTTT,CASSSGLAGVDTQYF
TRBJ2-3,NA,TRBV2,NA,TGTGCCAGCAAGGGCTTGACAGGCTGGCTCACAGATACGCAGTATTTT,CASKGLTGWLTDTQYF
TRBJ2-3,NA,TRBV9,NA,TGTGCCAGCAGCGTATTCGCAGGAGATACGCAGTATTTT,CASSVFAGDTQYF
TRBJ2-1,TRBD2,TRBV11-2,once,TGTGCCAGCAGCCTCAGCGGGAGTGGTTACAATGAGCAGTTCTTC,CASSLSGSGYNEQFF
TRBJ2-5,NA,TRBV7-9,few,TGTGCCAGCAGCCCACGAGAGACCCAGTACTTC,CASSPRETQYF
TRBJ2-5,NA,TRBV7-2,NA,TGTGCCAGCAGCTTAGTTACCCCGGGTGGGGAGACCCAGTACTTC,CASSLVTPGGETQYF
TRBJ2-1,NA,TRBV30,few,TGTGCCTGGAGGGGCGGGCTAGCCTACAATGAGCAGTTCTTC,CAWRGGLAYNEQFF
TRBJ1-5,TRBD1,TRBV19,medium-sized,TGTGCCAGTAGTATACGGACAGGGATGGATCAGCCCCAGCATTTT,CASSIRTGMDQPQHF
TRBJ2-1,NA,TRBV9,NA,TGTGCCAGCAGCGCCTCCTACAATGAGCAGTTCTTC,CASSASYNEQFF
TRBJ2-1,NA,TRBV19,NA,TGTGCCAGTAGTCGGAGAATATACAATGAGCAGTTCTTC,CASSRRIYNEQFF
TRBJ2-3,TRBD1,TRBV29-1,NA,TGCAGCACCAACGACAGGGGGATCGACACAGATACGCAGTATTTT,CSTNDRGIDTDTQYF